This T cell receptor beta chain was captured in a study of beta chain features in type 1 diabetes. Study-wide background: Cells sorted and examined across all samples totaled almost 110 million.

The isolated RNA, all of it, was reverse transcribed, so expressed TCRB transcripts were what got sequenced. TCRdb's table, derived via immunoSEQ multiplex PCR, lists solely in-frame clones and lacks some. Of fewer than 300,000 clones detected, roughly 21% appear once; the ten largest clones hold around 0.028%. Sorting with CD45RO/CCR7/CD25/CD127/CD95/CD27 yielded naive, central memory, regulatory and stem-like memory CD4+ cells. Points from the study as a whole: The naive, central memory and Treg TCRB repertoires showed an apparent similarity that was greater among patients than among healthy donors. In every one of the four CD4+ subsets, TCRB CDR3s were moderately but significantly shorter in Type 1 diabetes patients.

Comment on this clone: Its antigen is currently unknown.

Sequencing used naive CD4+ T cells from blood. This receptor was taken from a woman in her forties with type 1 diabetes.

The CDR3 DNA is TGTGCCAGCAGCCGAATACGACTAGCGGGGGGGTCAGATACGCAGTATTTT. Translation: CASSRIRLAGGSDTQYF. This chain joins TRBV5-4 and TRBJ2-3, with 14 nucleotides matching TRBD2. CDR1 SGHNT and CDR2 YYREEE come from the germline V gene (reference sequence). The CDR3 is 17 residues long. V dropped 4 bases and J dropped 4; count of bases not matched to a gene: 8.